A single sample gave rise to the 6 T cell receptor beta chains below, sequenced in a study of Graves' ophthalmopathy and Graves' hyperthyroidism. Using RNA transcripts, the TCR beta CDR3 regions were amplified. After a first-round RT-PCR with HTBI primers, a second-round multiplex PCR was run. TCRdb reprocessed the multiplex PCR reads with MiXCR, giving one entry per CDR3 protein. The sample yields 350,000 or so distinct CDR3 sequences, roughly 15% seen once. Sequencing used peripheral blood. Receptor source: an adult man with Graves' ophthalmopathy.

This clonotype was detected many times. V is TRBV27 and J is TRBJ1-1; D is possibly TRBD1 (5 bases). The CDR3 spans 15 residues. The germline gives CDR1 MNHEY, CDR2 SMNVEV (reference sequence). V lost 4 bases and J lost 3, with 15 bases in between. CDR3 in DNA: TGTGCCAGCAGTTCTAGTGTGCAGGGCCACACTGAAGCTTTCTTT. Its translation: CASSSSVQGHTEAFF.

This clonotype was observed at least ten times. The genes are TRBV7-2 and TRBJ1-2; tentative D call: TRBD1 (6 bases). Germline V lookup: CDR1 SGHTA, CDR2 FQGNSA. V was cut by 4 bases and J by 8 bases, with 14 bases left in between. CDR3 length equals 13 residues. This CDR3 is CASSYQFRGGYTF. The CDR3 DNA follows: TGTGCCAGCAGCTATCAGTTCAGGGGCGGCTACACCTTC.

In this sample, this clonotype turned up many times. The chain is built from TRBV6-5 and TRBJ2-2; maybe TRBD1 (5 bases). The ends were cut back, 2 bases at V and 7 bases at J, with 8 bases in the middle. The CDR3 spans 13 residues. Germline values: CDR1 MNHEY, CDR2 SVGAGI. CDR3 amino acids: CASSYIQGGELFF. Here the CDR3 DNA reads TGTGCCAGCAGTTACATTCAGGGCGGGGAGCTGTTTTTT.

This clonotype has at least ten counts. In nucleotides, the CDR3 is TGTGCCAGCAGTGACACTCGAGGGACTGAAGCTTTCTTT. This translates into CASSDTRGTEAFF. The chain recombines TRBV6-1 with TRBJ1-1; D is undetermined. The CDR3 spans 13 residues. Per germline, CDR1 MNHNS and CDR2 SASEGT. The ends were cut back, 3 bases at V and 5 bases at J, with 10 bases in the middle.

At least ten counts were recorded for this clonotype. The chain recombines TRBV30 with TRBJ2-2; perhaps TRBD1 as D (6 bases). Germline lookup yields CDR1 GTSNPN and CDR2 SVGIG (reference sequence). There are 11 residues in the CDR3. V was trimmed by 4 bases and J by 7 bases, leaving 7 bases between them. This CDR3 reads CAWTRGGELFF. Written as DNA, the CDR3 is TGTGCCTGGACCAGGGGCGGGGAGCTGTTTTTT.

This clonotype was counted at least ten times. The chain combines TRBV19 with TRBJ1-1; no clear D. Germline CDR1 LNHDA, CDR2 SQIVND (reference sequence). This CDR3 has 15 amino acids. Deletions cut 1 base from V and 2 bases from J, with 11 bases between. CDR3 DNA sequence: TGTGCCAGTAGTATAGCATCTCGGATAAACACTGAAGCTTTCTTT. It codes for CASSIASRINTEAFF.